The text below deals with one T cell receptor beta chain. Sequencing used immunoSEQ multiplex PCR; TCRdb keeps in-frame clones, though not all of them. The sample yields 150,000 or so clones, 93% seen once. This CDR3 region has 13 residues. The V end lost 1 base, the J end lost 5 bases, and 8 bases lay between the germline ends. Germline lookup yields CDR1 SGDLS and CDR2 YYNGEE. This record comes from a study of T cell responses to AZD1222 COVID-19 vaccine. The sequenced sample was peripheral blood, obtained on day 0 of AZD1222 vaccination. The clonotype originates from an adult in good health. The chain combines TRBV9 with TRBJ2-3; D unresolved. CDR3 bases: TGTGCCAGCAGCGTAACTGCTAAAGATACGCAGTATTTT. Encoded protein: CASSVTAKDTQYF.